Below are 13 T cell receptor beta chains sequenced from a single sample in a study of cytomegalovirus exposure and HLA in healthy donors. The PCR was carried out with 60 Vbeta primers and 13 Jbeta primers. Using immunoSEQ multiplex PCR, the repertoire was profiled, and TCRdb retains in-frame clones only, with some absent. The sample contains 130,000 or so clones, approximately 87% of which appear only once. Sequences were obtained from PBMCs. The receptors were gathered from a man aged 35-49 years in good health and CMV-seronegative.

V usage is TRBV9 and J usage is TRBJ2-7; 13 bases match TRBD2. Germline lookup yields CDR1 SGDLS and CDR2 YYNGEE. The V segment lost 4 bases and the J segment 7 bases; nucleotides outside the gene matches: 8. The CDR3 is 15 residues long. CDR3 nucleotide sequence: TGTGCCAGCAGCCCCCCGGGACTAGCGGGGTTAGAGCAGTACTTC. Protein: CASSPPGLAGLEQYF.

The sample holds a few counts of this clone. The CDR3 DNA sequence: TGCGCCAGCAGCCAAGATGGCAGGGACAATGAGCAGTTCTTC. It is translated as CASSQDGRDNEQFF. The chain uses TRBV4-3 and TRBJ2-1, with D possibly matching TRBD1 (5 bases). This CDR3 has 14 amino acids. Per germline, CDR1 LGHNA and CDR2 YSLEER. V was clipped by 0 bases and J by 5 bases, with 8 bases between them.

The chain links TRBV5-1 to TRBJ2-7; a weak D match, TRBD1 (5 bases). The CDR3 runs 13 residues. Germline V gene data show CDR1 as SGHRS and CDR2 as YFSETQ. V lost 1 base, J lost 10 bases, and 15 bases lay in between. CDR3 region: CASSLLGPTLQYF. The CDR3 DNA reads as TGCGCCAGCAGCTTGCTGGGGCCAACTCTTCAGTACTTC.

The rearrangement joins TRBV5-4 to TRBJ1-1, with 7 bases that match TRBD1. The CDR3 is made up of 13 amino acids. J lost 7 bases, V lost 3 bases, and 6 bases had no gene match. Germline V gene sequence: CDR1 SGHNT, CDR2 YYREEE (reference sequence). Here the CDR3 reads CASSSGQVDEAFF. In nucleotides, the CDR3 is TGTGCCAGCAGCTCTGGACAGGTGGATGAAGCTTTCTTT.

This chain uses TRBV6-5 with TRBJ2-3; 8 bases agree with TRBD2. V lost 6 bases and J lost 4; bases outside the gene matches: 6. Germline V lookup: CDR1 MNHEY, CDR2 SVGAGI. The CDR3 has 14 amino acids. The CDR3 loop reads CASSSGLAADTQYF. In DNA form, the CDR3 reads TGTGCCAGCAGCTCTGGACTAGCCGCAGATACGCAGTATTTT.

There are a few counts of this clone. The genes are TRBV18 and TRBJ2-2; 10 bases align to TRBD2. V lost 2 bases, J lost 1 base, and 4 bases stayed unmatched. This CDR3 contains 17 residues. Germline-derived CDR1 and CDR2 are KGHSH and LQKENI. Here the CDR3 reads CASSPVAGGQNTGELFF. The CDR3 bases are TGTGCCAGCTCACCAGTAGCGGGGGGCCAGAACACCGGGGAGCTGTTTTTT.

The chain couples TRBV30 to TRBJ2-7; 7 bases are shared with TRBD2. This CDR3 spans 12 amino acids. V lost 3 bases and J lost 5; bases outside the gene matches: 4. CDR1 and CDR2 (germline): GTSNPN, SVGIG (reference sequence). This CDR3 is CAWRYGRDEQYF. DNA for the CDR3: TGTGCCTGGAGATATGGGAGGGACGAGCAGTACTTC.

The gene calls are TRBV7-9 and TRBJ2-5; 11 bases map to TRBD2. The germline CDR1 and CDR2 sequences are SEHNR and FQNEAQ (reference sequence). Trimming took 2 bases from V and 5 from J; bases not matched to a gene: 4. The CDR3 has 15 residues. The CDR3 DNA follows: TGTGCCAGCAGCTTATCTAGCGGGGGGCTGGAGACCCAGTACTTC. This encodes CASSLSSGGLETQYF.

This rearrangement joins TRBV19 to TRBJ2-6; D gene uncertain. Germline CDR1 reads LNHDA; CDR2 reads SQIVND (reference sequence). V was clipped by 3 bases and J by 0 bases, with 9 bases between them. This CDR3 has 16 residues. The CDR3 region has the DNA TGTGCCAGTAGTATTAGTGTCGACTCTGGGGCCAACGTCCTGACTTTC. It codes for CASSISVDSGANVLTF.

The rearrangement links TRBV27 to TRBJ2-7, with D tentatively TRBD2 (5 bases). Germline CDR1 reads MNHEY; CDR2 reads SMNVEV (reference sequence). Deletions cut 3 bases from V and 4 bases from J, with 13 bases between. This CDR3 has 14 amino acids. CDR3 region: CASSLGASLYEQYF. CDR3 DNA sequence: TGTGCCAGCAGTTTGGGAGCTAGCCTGTACGAGCAGTACTTC.

This clone appeared once. The chain is built from TRBV2 and TRBJ2-5, with D possibly TRBD2 on 6 matching bases. Germline V gives CDR1 SNHLY, CDR2 FYNNEI. The CDR3 has 13 residues. Trimming took 4 bases from V and 5 from J, leaving 11 bases between them. In nucleotides, the CDR3 is TGTGCCAGCAGTGGGGCGGGGATTGAGACCCAGTACTTC. Translating it yields CASSGAGIETQYF.

The chain links TRBV5-6 to TRBJ2-7, with 8 bases matching TRBD1. CDR1 is SGHDT and CDR2 is YYEEEE in the germline V gene. J lost 2 bases, V lost 4 bases, and 11 bases had no gene match. The CDR3 length is 16 residues. CDR3 residues: CASSIRRGRFTYEQYF. The CDR3 nucleotides are TGTGCCAGCAGCATACGCAGGGGGCGGTTTACCTACGAGCAGTACTTC. Combining the CDR3 with reference TRBV5-6 and TRBJ2-7 gives the whole variable domain DAGVTQSPTHLIKTRGQQVTLRCSPKSGHDTVSWYQQALGQGPQFIFQYYEEEERQRGNFPDRFSGHQFPNYSSELNVNALLLGDSALYLCASSIRRGRFTYEQYFGPGTRLTVT.

This chain links TRBV2 with TRBJ2-3, with D maybe TRBD2 (6 bases). The CDR3 is 16 residues long. V shed 7 bases and J shed 2 bases, with 19 bases lying between them. Germline CDR1 and CDR2: SNHLY and FYNNEI. CDR3 DNA sequence: TGTGCCAGCACTTCTCTCGGAGGGAGCATCACAGATACGCAGTATTTT. Protein sequence: CASTSLGGSITDTQYF.